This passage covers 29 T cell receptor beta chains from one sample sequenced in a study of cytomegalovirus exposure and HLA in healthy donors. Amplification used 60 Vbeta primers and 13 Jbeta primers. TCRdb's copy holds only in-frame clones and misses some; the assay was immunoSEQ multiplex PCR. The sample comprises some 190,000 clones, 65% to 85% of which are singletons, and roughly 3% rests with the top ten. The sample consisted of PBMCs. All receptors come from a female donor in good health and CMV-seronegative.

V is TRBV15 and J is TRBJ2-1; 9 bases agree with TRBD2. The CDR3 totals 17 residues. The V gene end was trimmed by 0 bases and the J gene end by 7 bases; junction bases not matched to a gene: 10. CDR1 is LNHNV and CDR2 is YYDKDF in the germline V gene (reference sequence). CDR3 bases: TGTGCCACCAGCAGAGAGGGGGGCGGGGGGGCCTTTAATGAGCAGTTCTTC. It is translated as CATSREGGGGAFNEQFF.

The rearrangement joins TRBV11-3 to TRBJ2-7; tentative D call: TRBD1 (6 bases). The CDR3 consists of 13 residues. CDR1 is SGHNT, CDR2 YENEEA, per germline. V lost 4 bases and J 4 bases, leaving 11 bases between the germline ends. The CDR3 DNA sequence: TGTGCCAGCAGCTCCAGGACAGATTACGAGCAGTACTTC. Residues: CASSSRTDYEQYF.

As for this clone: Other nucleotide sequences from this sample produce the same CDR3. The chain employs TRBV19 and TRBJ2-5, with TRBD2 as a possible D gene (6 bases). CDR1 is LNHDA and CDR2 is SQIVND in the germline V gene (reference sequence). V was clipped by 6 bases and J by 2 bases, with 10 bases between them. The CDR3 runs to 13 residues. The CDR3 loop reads CASSGSRQETQYF. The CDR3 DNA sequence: TGTGCCAGTAGCGGGAGTAGGCAAGAGACCCAGTACTTC.

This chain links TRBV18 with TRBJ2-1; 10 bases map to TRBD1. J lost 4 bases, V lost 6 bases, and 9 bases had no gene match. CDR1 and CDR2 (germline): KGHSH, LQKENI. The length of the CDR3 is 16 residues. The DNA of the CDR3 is TGTGCCAGCTCGCAACTCCGGGACAGGGGTTACAATGAGCAGTTCTTC. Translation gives CASSQLRDRGYNEQFF.

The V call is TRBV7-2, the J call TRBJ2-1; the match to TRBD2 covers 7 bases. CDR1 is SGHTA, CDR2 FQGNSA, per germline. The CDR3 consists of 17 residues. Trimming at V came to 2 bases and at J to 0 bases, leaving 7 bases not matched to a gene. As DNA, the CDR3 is TGTGCCAGCAGCTTAAGGGGCGGGAGCCCCTCCTACAATGAGCAGTTCTTC. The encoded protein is CASSLRGGSPSYNEQFF.

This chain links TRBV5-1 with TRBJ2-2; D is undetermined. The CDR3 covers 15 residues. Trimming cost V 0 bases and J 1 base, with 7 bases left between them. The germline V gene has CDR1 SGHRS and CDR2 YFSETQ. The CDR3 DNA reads TGCGCCAGCAGCTTGGACACGGGGAACACCGGGGAGCTGTTTTTT. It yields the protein CASSLDTGNTGELFF.

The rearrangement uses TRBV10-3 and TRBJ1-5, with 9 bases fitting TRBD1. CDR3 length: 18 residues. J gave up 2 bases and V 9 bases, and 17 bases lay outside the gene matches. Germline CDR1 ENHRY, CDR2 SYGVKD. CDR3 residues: CAIRQGVRGADGNQPQHF. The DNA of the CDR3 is TGTGCCATACGACAGGGGGTCAGGGGGGCCGACGGCAATCAGCCCCAGCATTTT.

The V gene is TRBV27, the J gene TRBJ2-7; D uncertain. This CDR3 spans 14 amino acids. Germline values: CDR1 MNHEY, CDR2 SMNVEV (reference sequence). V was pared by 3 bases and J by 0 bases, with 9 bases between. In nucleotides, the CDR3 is TGTGCCAGCAGTTTCGGAAGGAGCTCCTACGAGCAGTACTTC. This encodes CASSFGRSSYEQYF.

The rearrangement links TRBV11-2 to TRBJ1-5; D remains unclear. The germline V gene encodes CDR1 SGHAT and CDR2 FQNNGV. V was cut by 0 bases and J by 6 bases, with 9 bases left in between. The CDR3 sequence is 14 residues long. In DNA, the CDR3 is TGTGCCAGCAGCTTAGATGGTCGGAGTCAGCCCCAGCATTTT. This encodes CASSLDGRSQPQHF.

The CDR3 DNA reads as TGTGCCAGCAGTACGGACAGGCATAGCAATCAGCCCCAGCATTTT. This encodes CASSTDRHSNQPQHF. The rearrangement joins TRBV6-1 to TRBJ1-5, with TRBD1 matching over 7 bases. CDR1 is MNHNS, CDR2 SASEGT, per germline. The CDR3 runs to 15 residues. V lost 5 bases to trimming and J lost 0 bases; unmatched junction nucleotides: 4.

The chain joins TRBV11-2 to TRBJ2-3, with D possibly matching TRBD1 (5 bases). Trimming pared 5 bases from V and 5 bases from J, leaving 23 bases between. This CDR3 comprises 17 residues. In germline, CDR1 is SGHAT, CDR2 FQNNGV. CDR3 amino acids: CASSEGDPGKIGDTQYF. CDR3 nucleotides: TGTGCCAGCAGCGAAGGGGATCCAGGGAAGATAGGAGATACGCAGTATTTT.

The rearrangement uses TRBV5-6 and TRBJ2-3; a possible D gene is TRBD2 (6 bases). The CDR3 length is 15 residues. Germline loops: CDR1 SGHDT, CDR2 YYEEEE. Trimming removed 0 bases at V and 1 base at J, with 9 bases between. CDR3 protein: CASSLVTGGTDTQYF. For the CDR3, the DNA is TGTGCCAGCAGCTTGGTTACGGGGGGCACAGATACGCAGTATTTT.

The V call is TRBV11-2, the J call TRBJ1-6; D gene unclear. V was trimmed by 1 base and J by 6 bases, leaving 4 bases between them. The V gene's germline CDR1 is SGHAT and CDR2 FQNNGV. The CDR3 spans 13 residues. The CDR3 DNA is TGTGCCAGCAGCTTAGTGAGTAATTCACCCCTCCACTTT. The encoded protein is CASSLVSNSPLHF.

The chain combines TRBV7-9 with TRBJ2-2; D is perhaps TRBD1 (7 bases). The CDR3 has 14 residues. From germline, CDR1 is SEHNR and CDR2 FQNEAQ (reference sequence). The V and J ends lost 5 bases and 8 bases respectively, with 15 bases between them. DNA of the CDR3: TGTGCCAGCAGCCGCAGGGGGGAGACTGGGGAGCTGTTTTTT. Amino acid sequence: CASSRRGETGELFF.

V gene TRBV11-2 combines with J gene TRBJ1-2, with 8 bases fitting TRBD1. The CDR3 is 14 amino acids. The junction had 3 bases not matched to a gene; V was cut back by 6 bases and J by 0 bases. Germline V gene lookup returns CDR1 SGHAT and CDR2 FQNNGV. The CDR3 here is CASSPTGANYGYTF. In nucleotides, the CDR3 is TGTGCCAGCAGTCCGACAGGGGCTAACTATGGCTACACCTTC.

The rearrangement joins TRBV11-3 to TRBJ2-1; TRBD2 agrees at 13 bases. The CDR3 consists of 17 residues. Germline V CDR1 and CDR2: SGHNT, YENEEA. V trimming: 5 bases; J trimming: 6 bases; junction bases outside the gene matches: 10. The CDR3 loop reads CASSLYTGLAGPNEQFF. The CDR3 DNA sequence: TGTGCCAGCAGCCTTTACACGGGACTAGCGGGACCCAATGAGCAGTTCTTC.

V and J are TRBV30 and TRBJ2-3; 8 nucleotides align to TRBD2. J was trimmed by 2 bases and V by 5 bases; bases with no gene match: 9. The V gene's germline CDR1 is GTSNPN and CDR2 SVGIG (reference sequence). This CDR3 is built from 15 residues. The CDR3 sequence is CAWCSGGAHTDTQYF. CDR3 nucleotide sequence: TGTGCCTGGTGCTCGGGGGGGGCCCACACAGATACGCAGTATTTT.

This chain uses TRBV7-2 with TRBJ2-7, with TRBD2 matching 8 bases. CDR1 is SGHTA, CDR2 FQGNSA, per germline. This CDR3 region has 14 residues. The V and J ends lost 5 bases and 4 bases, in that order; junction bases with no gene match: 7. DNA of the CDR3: TGTGCCAGCAGCCCACCCGGGGGGGGTTACGAGCAGTACTTC. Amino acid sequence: CASSPPGGGYEQYF.

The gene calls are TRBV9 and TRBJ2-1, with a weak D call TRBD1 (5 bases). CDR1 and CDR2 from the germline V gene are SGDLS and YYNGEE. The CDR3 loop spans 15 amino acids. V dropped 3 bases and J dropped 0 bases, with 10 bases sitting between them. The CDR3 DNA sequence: TGTGCCAGCAGCGAAACAGGTAGCTCCTACAATGAGCAGTTCTTC. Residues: CASSETGSSYNEQFF.

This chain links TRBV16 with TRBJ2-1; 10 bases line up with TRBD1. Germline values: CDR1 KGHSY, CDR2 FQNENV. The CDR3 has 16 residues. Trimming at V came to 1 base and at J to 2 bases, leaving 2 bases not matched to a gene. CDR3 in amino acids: CASSQWGQGPYNEQFF. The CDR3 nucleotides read TGTGCCAGCAGCCAATGGGGACAGGGGCCCTACAATGAGCAGTTCTTC.

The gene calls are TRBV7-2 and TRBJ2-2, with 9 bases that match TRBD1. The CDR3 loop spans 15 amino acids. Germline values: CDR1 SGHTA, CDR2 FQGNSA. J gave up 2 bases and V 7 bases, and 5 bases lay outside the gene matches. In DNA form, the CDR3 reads TGTGCCAGCACCCGACAGGGGGGAAACACCGGGGAGCTGTTTTTT. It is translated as CASTRQGGNTGELFF.

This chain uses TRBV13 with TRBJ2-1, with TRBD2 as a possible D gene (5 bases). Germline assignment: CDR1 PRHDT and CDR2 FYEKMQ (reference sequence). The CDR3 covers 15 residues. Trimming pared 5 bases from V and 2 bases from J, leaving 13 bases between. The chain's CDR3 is CASSNLERAYNEQFF. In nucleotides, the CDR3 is TGTGCCAGCAGCAATCTGGAGAGGGCCTACAATGAGCAGTTCTTC.

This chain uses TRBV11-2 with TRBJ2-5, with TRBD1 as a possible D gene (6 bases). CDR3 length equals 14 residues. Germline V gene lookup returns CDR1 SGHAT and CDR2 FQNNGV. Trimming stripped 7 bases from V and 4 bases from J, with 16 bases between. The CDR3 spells CASTLQGLGETQYF. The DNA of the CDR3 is TGTGCCAGCACCCTACAGGGTCTGGGAGAGACCCAGTACTTC.

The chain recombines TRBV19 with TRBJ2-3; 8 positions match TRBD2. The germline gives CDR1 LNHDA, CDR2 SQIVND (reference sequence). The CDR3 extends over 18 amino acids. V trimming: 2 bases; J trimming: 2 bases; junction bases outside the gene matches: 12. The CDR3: CASSIPSLAGYPTDTQYF. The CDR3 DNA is TGTGCCAGTAGTATACCCAGTTTAGCGGGATACCCCACAGATACGCAGTATTTT.

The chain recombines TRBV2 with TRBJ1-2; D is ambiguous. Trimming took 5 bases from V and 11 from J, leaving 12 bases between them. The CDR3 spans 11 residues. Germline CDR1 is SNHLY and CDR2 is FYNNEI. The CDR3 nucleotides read TGTGCCAGCAGTACGACTGGATTTTACACCTTC. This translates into CASSTTGFYTF.

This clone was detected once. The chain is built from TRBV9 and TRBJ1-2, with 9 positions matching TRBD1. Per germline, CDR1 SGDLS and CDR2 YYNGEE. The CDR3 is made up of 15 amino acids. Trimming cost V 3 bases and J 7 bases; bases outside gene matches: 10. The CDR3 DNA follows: TGTGCCAGCAGCGCAACCGGGACAGGGATAGGTGGCTACACCTTC. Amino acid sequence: CASSATGTGIGGYTF.

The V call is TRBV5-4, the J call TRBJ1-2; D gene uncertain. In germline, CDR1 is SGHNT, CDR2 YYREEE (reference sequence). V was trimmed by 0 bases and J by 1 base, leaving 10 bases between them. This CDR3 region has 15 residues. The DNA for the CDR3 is TGTGCCAGCAGCTTGGCCCCGGCGGGTAACTATGGCTACACCTTC. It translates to CASSLAPAGNYGYTF. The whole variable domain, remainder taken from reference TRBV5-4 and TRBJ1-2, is ETGVTQSPTHLIKTRGQQVTLRCSSQSGHNTVSWYQQALGQGPQFIFQYYREEENGRGNFPPRFSGLQFPNYSSELNVNALELDDSALYLCASSLAPAGNYGYTFGSGTRLTVV.

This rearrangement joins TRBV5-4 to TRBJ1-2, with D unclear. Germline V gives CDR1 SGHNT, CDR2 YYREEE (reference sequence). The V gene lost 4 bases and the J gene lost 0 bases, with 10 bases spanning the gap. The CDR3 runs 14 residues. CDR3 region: CASSTTGTNYGYTF. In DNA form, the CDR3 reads TGTGCCAGCAGCACCACCGGGACTAACTATGGCTACACCTTC.

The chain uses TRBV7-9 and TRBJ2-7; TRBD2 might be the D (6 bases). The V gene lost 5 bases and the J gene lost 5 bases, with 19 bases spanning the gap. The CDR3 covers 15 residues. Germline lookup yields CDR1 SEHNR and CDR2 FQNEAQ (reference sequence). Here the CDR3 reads CASSASGGGADEQYF. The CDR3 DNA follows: TGTGCCAGCAGCGCCTCGGGTGGAGGGGCGGACGAGCAGTACTTC.